This T cell receptor (beta chain) was found in a study of T cell repertoires in cytomegalovirus infection (dated by TCRdb to between 2019 and 2020). General notes on the study: Donor HLA type was relevant to the analysis, because carriage of CMV infection together with the matching HLA type was indicated by public TCR beta signatures.

The junction shows trimming of 6 bases on V and 4 bases on J, plus 15 bases between the germline ends. Taken from the germline V gene, the CDR1 and CDR2 loops are MNHNS and SASEGT. The CDR3 has 14 amino acids, counting the end cysteine and phenylalanine. Only the CDR3 DNA stays, 42 bases, in frame from base 1. Results and caveats for the whole study, not just this receptor: In both this cohort and an independent cohort of over 350 donors, the cumulative frequency of public TCR beta family members distinguished carriers of CMV infection plus the relevant HLA type. In the ex vivo response, HLA-C-restricted CMV-specific TCR beta clonotypes were dominant, and in two of eight donors the single most frequent clonotype came from this HLA-C-restricted group.

This clonotype has at least ten counts. Its cognate antigen has yet to be identified. Nothing much larger sits one base from this clone, and base qualities are not available. These reads were obtained on an Illumina HiSeq 1500. Clones were called with MiXCR by TCRdb after fastp trimmed the public reads at Q25, and only in-frame beta chains were retained. Each record represents a unique CDR3 protein, reported with the most common genes and DNA among its rows. This sample gives about 130,000 distinct CDR3 sequences in total; under 30% of them show up just once. The ten most abundant clones make up 30% to 40% of the sample.

Recombination joined TRBV6-1 with TRBJ1-1; TRBD1 is possibly the D segment (6 matching bases). This clonotype was obtained from a human donor in good health (CMV status not recorded). Some clones in this sample may be carry-over from other donors' samples. The specimen was PBMCs, sequenced either directly or after in vitro stimulation (not recorded which). CDR3 sequence: CASRNRERGTEAFF. The DNA sequence reads TGTGCCAGCAGGAACAGGGAGAGGGGCACTGAAGCTTTCTTT.